Sequencing of this T cell receptor (beta chain) was carried out in a study of OX40 agonist ivuxolimab in advanced cancers. The CDR3 totals 14 residues. From germline, CDR1 is SGHRS and CDR2 YFSETQ. V lost 3 bases and J lost 4, with 14 bases in between. The protocol was immunoSEQ multiplex PCR, while the TCRdb copy is restricted to in-frame clones and leaves out a portion. The sample has fewer than 95,000 clones, 80% to 95% seen once. Sequenced material: CD4+ or CD8+ T cells sorted from blood, taken in a trial of the OX40 agonist ivuxolimab. This clonotype was sampled from an adult with an advanced solid tumor such as melanoma, head and neck, liver or kidney cancer. The chain recombines TRBV5-1 with TRBJ2-7, with TRBD1 as a possible D gene (5 bases). The chain's CDR3 is CASSSLKTDYEQYF. The CDR3 nucleotides read TGCGCCAGCAGCTCCTTAAAGACAGATTACGAGCAGTACTTC.